The present T cell receptor beta chain was sequenced within a study of glioma-infiltrating T cells. Findings and caveats of the study: Above-expected tissue-blood divergence occurred in all gliomas, most in low-grade ones.

Germline loops: CDR1 LGHNA, CDR2 YNFKEQ. The CDR3 is 15 amino acids. Trimming left V 1 base short and J 8 bases short, with 17 bases between. The iRepertoire nested amplicon-rescue multiplex PCR amplified TCR alpha and beta CDR3s from RNA. Input was 100-400 ng of tissue mRNA or PBMC total RNA. MiXCR, run by TCRdb on the multiplex PCR reads, gives a single entry per CDR3 protein. In the table there are 150,000 to 200,000 distinct CDR3 sequences, over 25% of which are singletons. Ten or more counts support this clonotype. Its antigen is currently unknown. The TCR was taken from a human donor with low-grade glioma or glioblastoma, undergoing nonglioma brain surgery, or in good health (not recorded which). The V and J genes are TRBV4-2 and TRBJ1-2; TRBD1 is a possible D gene (6 bases). The specimen was glioma tissue, nonneoplastic brain tissue, or PBMCs (not recorded which). The CDR3 sequence: CASSQVDGGQGGYTF. The CDR3 bases are TGTGCCAGCAGCCAAGTAGATGGGGGGCAAGGAGGCTACACCTTC.